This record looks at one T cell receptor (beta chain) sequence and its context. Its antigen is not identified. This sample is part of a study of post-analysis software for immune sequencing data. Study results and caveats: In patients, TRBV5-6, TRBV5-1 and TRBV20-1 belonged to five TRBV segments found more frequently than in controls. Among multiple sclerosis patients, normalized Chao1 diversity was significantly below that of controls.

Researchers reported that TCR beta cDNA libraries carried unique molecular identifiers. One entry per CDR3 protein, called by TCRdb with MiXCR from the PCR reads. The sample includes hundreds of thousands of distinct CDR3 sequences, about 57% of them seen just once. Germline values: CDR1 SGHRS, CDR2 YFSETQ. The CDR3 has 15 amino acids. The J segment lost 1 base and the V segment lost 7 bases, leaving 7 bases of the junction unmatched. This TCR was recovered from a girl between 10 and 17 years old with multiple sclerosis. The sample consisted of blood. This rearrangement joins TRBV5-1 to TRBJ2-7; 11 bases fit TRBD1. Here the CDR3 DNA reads TGCGCCAGCGGTAGGGGGACAGGGGGATCCTACGAGCAGTACTTC. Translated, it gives CASGRGTGGSYEQYF.